One sample yielded the 9 T cell receptor beta chains listed below, sequenced in a study of response to subunit inactivated influenza vaccine (dated by TCRdb to 2017 to 2018). Preparation of the library involved RT-PCR. TCRdb lists the instrument as Illumina HiSeq 2500. TCRdb handled the public reads itself, with Q25 trimming in fastp and clone calling in MiXCR, and kept productive beta chains. Each CDR3 protein appears once, grouped with its most common genes and DNA. Across this sample there are around 570,000 distinct CDR3 sequences, with approximately 11% seen only once. The leading ten clones occupy about 11% of the sample. The data also belong to a second study, concerning T cells expressing NK-cell markers. From the second report: 5'RACE template switching, by which a universal primer site and unique molecular identifiers were added, was used to make TCR beta cDNA libraries.

Sequences were derived from PBMCs from blood, sampled on the day of vaccination. These receptors were obtained from a man aged 50-59 years who received an inactivated influenza vaccine. Donor details come from another sample of the same person, matched by shared clones.

This clonotype was recorded a few times. The V gene is TRBV20-1, the J gene TRBJ2-7, with 7 bases fitting TRBD2. The CDR3 loop spans 14 amino acids. J gave up 2 bases and V 4 bases, and 8 bases lay outside the gene matches. CDR1 is DFQATT, CDR2 SNEGSKA, per germline (reference sequence). CDR3 in amino acids: CSAIPRERAYEQYF. The DNA for the CDR3 is TGCAGTGCTATCCCGCGGGAGCGTGCCTACGAGCAGTACTTC.

The rearrangement uses TRBV20-1 and TRBJ2-3, with D hard to call. CDR1 is DFQATT and CDR2 is SNEGSKA in the germline V gene (reference sequence). Trimming shortened V by 1 base and J by 1 base, and 6 bases separated the two germline ends. This CDR3 is built from 13 residues. The CDR3 spells CSARASGTDTQYF. The CDR3 coding sequence is TGCAGTGCTAGAGCCAGCGGCACAGATACGCAGTATTTT.

The V and J genes are TRBV7-2 and TRBJ2-7; TRBD2 agrees at 12 bases. The CDR3 runs to 16 residues. CDR1 and CDR2 (germline): SGHTA, FQGNSA. The V segment lost 5 bases and the J segment 4 bases; nucleotides outside the gene matches: 9. In DNA, the CDR3 is TGTGCCAGCAGCAAAGGACTAGCGGGATATCCGTACGAGCAGTACTTC. Encoded protein: CASSKGLAGYPYEQYF.

This sequence joins TRBV10-3 and TRBJ1-5; D unclear. V lost 4 bases to trimming and J lost 5 bases, with 12 bases between them. The CDR3 length is 14 residues. The germline V gene has CDR1 ENHRY and CDR2 SYGVKD. The CDR3 nucleotides read TGTGCCATCAGTGGGCTTGGTGTGGATCAGCCCCAGCATTTT. This gives the protein CAISGLGVDQPQHF.

The chain recombines TRBV28 with TRBJ2-7, with D possibly TRBD2 on 5 matching bases. Germline V gene sequence: CDR1 MDHEN, CDR2 SYDVKM. Trimming removed 10 bases from V and 0 bases from J, with 25 bases in between. The CDR3 totals 17 residues. The CDR3 DNA follows: TGTGCCACCAAAGCGTCTGTAAGGCGGGCAGCCTCCTACGAGCAGTACTTC. Translating gives CATKASVRRAASYEQYF.

In this sample, this clonotype turned up many times. The chain joins TRBV12-3 or TRBV12-4 to TRBJ1-6; D ambiguous. This CDR3 is 12 amino acids long. V was shortened by 5 bases and J by 7 bases, with 6 bases between the two germline ends. The CDR3 DNA follows: TGTGCCAGCAGTCCCCCGAATTCACCCCTCCACTTT. Protein sequence: CASSPPNSPLHF.

This clonotype was seen at least ten times. CDR3: CSAEVSGATYEQYF. The CDR3 region has the DNA TGCAGTGCTGAGGTTAGCGGGGCCACCTACGAGCAGTACTTC. The rearrangement links TRBV20-1 to TRBJ2-7; 8 bases align to TRBD2. Per the germline V gene, CDR1 is DFQATT and CDR2 is SNEGSKA (reference sequence). The V and J ends lost 5 bases and 2 bases, in that order; junction bases with no gene match: 8. This CDR3 has 14 amino acids.

The chain combines TRBV28 with TRBJ2-7; D possibly matches TRBD1 or TRBD2 (5 bases each). Germline lookup yields CDR1 MDHEN and CDR2 SYDVKM. The CDR3 length is 16 residues. The V and J ends lost 5 bases and 1 base respectively, with 18 bases between them. Written as DNA, the CDR3 is TGTGCCAGCAGTCTCCCGGGGCAGTTCCTTTCCTACGAGCAGTACTTC. Translating it yields CASSLPGQFLSYEQYF.

This clonotype was detected only a few times. V is TRBV7-9 and J is TRBJ2-7; 8 positions match TRBD1. The CDR3 runs 15 residues. CDR1 and CDR2 from the germline V gene are SEHNR and FQNEAQ (reference sequence). V was pared by 2 bases and J by 2 bases, with 5 bases of the junction left unmatched. CDR3 DNA sequence: TGTGCCAGCAGCTTAACGGACAGGGTCCCCTACGAGCAGTACTTC. Its translation: CASSLTDRVPYEQYF.